Listed below are T cell receptor beta chains from one sample, sequenced in a study of metastatic and nonmetastatic thyroid tumors. With MiXCR, TCRdb reprocessed the PCR reads. The sample has some 20,000 clones; 36% are singletons. What was sequenced was tumor tissue. Source of these receptors: a female donor with papillary thyroid cancer or a benign thyroid nodule (not recorded which). Some clones in this sample may be carry-over from other donors' samples. The CDR3 runs from the conserved cysteine through the conserved F or W. A D gene is named only where the DNA matches it firmly. Clone size is not always given. Where it is, it says once, few, many or a class for expanded clones.

>.|TRBV30|.|TRBJ2-7
CAWTHGYEQYF
TGTGCCTGGACCCATGGGTACGAGCAGTACTTC
>.|TRBV15|.|TRBJ2-1
CATSRDINEQFF
TGTGCCACCAGCAGGGACATCAATGAGCAGTTCTTC
>few|TRBV24-1|TRBD1|TRBJ2-5
CATSGGQGWQETQYF
TGTGCCACCAGTGGGGGACAGGGGTGGCAAGAGACCCAGTACTTC
>few|TRBV28|TRBD2|TRBJ2-7
CASSLWGTSGRYEQYF
TGTGCCAGCAGTTTATGGGGGACTAGCGGGCGATACGAGCAGTACTTC
>few|TRBV6-1|TRBD1|TRBJ1-2
CASSGWTGLRNYGYTF
TGTGCCAGCAGTGGATGGACAGGGTTAAGGAACTATGGCTACACCTTC
>.|TRBV30|.|TRBJ2-2
CAWSVRVAAGELFF
TGTGCCTGGAGTGTACGGGTAGCGGCCGGGGAGCTGTTTTTT
>.|TRBV20-1|TRBD2|TRBJ2-7
CSARETSVAYEQYF
TGCAGTGCTAGAGAGACTAGCGTAGCCTACGAGCAGTACTTC
>.|TRBV7-3|TRBD2|TRBJ2-1
CASSLVAGGGSEQFF
TGTGCCAGCAGCTTAGTGGCGGGAGGAGGTAGTGAGCAGTTCTTC
>.|TRBV6-1|TRBD1|TRBJ2-1
CASSPGQGWYNEQFF
TGTGCCAGCAGTCCAGGACAGGGGTGGTACAATGAGCAGTTCTTC
>.|TRBV3-1|.|TRBJ2-7
CASSQDSGEQYF
TGTGCCAGCAGCCAAGACTCCGGCGAGCAGTACTTC
>.|TRBV5-4|TRBD1|TRBJ1-5
CASSLNLGTGTLSNQPQHF
TGTGCCAGCAGCTTAAACCTGGGGACAGGGACCCTTAGCAATCAGCCCCAGCATTTT
>.|TRBV6-1|.|TRBJ2-7
CASSSNDYYEQYF
TGTGCCAGCAGCTCGAATGACTACTACGAGCAGTACTTC
>.|TRBV28|.|TRBJ1-5
CASTRGDWNQPQHF
TGTGCCAGCACACGGGGCGATTGGAATCAGCCCCAGCATTTT
>few|TRBV28|.|TRBJ1-1
CASSLGAGRGVTLNTEAFF
TGTGCCAGCAGTTTGGGGGCGGGTCGCGGAGTGACCTTGAACACTGAAGCTTTCTTT
>once|TRBV11-3|.|TRBJ1-2
CASSRGFYGYTF
TGTGCCAGCAGCCGCGGGTTCTATGGCTACACCTTC
>.|TRBV3-1|.|TRBJ2-7
CASSQETSRDEQYF
TGTGCCAGCAGCCAAGAGACTAGTCGCGACGAGCAGTACTTC